This T cell receptor (beta chain) was captured by sequencing in a study of regulatory T cells in long-lasting Graves disease. Findings and caveats of the study: Persistent disease exhibited a predilection for TRBV28, TRBJ1-2 and TRBJ2-5.

Time point defined: newly diagnosed GD, antithyroid drugs for less than 3 months. RNA isolated from PBMCs was used to make the TCR library. Notes on this clonotype: The antigen remains undetermined.

Trimming cost V 5 bases and J 10 bases, with 23 bases left between them. Germline CDR1 is SGHVS and CDR2 is FNYEAQ. The CDR3 runs 15 residues. HTBI primers from iRepertoire and Arm-PCR of CDR3 regions yielded the TCR beta libraries. From the multiplex PCR reads, TCRdb called clonotypes with MiXCR, one entry per CDR3 protein. The table includes 350,000 to 500,000 distinct CDR3 sequences, approximately 16% detected once. These same records also appear under a second study, on T cells in Graves' hyperthyroidism and ophthalmopathy. That report adds: On the basis of clinical symptoms, serum thyroxine and TRAb, thyroid ultrasound and orbital computed tomography, diagnoses were made. The HTBI primer set drove a first-round RT-PCR of the TCR CDR3. Most clonotypes expanded in thyroid above 0.001 were likewise present in blood.

The clonotype comes from a woman younger than 45 with Graves disease. The V and J genes are TRBV7-6 and TRBJ2-5; D may be TRBD1 (8 bases). The sequences come from peripheral blood mononuclear cells (PBMCs), collected at new diagnosis, from a patient treated with antithyroid drugs. CDR3 nucleotide sequence: TGTGCCAGCAGCCTAAGACCAGGGGGCGGGGGACACCAGTACTTC. Translating gives CASSLRPGGGGHQYF.